This T cell receptor (beta chain) originates from a study of neurological immune-mediated disorders. This clonotype came up many times. Antigen specificity is unknown. By 5'RACE with 10-nucleotide random UMIs, the cDNA was made. TCRdb called the 5' RACE reads again in MiXCR, with one record for every CDR3 protein. The sample has some 50,000 distinct CDR3 sequences, roughly 26% seen once. Serving as healthy controls were blood bank volunteers based in Maryland, USA. PBMCs stored at -80 C, 2 million in total, were the source of the unsorted libraries. Study-level findings and limits: Private repertoires in all groups were suggested, as expanded clones shared no CDR3 amino acid sequences across subjects.

This TCR was recovered from a woman aged 70-85 years in good health. The source material was PBMCs.

In DNA form, the CDR3 reads TGCAGTGCTGCGACTAGTTCCTACAATGAGCAGTTCTTC. As protein: CSAATSSYNEQFF. This sequence joins TRBV20-1 and TRBJ2-1, with D tentatively TRBD2 (6 bases). CDR1 and CDR2 (germline): DFQATT, SNEGSKA (reference sequence). Trimming pared 5 bases from V and 1 base from J, leaving 9 bases between. The CDR3 runs 13 residues.